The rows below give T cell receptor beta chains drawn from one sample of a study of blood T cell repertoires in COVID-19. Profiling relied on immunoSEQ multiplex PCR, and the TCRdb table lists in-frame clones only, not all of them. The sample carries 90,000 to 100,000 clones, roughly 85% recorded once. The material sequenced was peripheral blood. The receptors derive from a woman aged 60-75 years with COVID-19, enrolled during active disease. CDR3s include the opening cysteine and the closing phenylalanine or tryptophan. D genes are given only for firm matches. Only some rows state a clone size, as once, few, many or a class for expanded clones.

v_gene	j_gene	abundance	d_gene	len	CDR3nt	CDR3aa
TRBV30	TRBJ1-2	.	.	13	TGTGCCTGGAGTGATACAGGGATTAATGGCTACACCTTC	CAWSDTGINGYTF
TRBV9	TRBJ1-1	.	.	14	TGTGCCAGCAGCGTAGTACAGGCGGACACTGAAGCTTTCTTT	CASSVVQADTEAFF
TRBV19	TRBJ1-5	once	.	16	TGTGCCAGTAGCACGCTGGAAAGAGGGGGAGATCAGCCCCAGCATTTT	CASSTLERGGDQPQHF
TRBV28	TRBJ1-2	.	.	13	TGTGCCAGCAGTTTAAACAGAAACTATGGCTACACCTTC	CASSLNRNYGYTF
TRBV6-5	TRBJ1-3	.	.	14	TGTGCCAGCACCGAGACAAGGTCTGGAAACACCATATATTTT	CASTETRSGNTIYF
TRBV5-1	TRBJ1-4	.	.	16	TGCGCCAGCAGCTTGGCTCCGGGACAAGTTAATGAAAAACTGTTTTTT	CASSLAPGQVNEKLFF
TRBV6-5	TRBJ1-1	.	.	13	TGTGCCAGCAGTTACTCGAGGGGGACTGAAGCTTTCTTT	CASSYSRGTEAFF
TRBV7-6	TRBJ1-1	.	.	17	TGTGCCAGCAGCTTAAAGAGGACTTTCCAAACTAACACTGAAGCTTTCTTT	CASSLKRTFQTNTEAFF
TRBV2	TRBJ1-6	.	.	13	TGTGCCAGCAGATATGGGCAGGGTTCACCCCTCCACTTT	CASRYGQGSPLHF
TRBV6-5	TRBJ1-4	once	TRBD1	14	TGTGCCAGCAGAGACAGGGCCCTTAATGAAAAACTGTTTTTT	CASRDRALNEKLFF
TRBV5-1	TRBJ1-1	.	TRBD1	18	TGCGCCAGCAGCCCGGGGTACCGGGACAGGGAGGAGGGCACTGAAGCTTTCTTT	CASSPGYRDREEGTEAFF
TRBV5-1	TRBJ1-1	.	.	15	TGCGCCAGCAGCCCCCGAGGGGGGGAGAACACTGAAGCTTTCTTT	CASSPRGGENTEAFF
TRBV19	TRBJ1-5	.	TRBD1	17	TGTGCCAGTAGTATCCCGACAGGGACCTATAGCAATCAGCCCCAGCATTTT	CASSIPTGTYSNQPQHF
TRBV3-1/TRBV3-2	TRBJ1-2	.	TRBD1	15	TGTGCCAGCAGCCCTCCCCGGACAGGGACCTATGGCTACACCTTC	CASSPPRTGTYGYTF
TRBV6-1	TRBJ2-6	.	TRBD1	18	TGTGCCAGCAGTGCCGGGACAGGGGGCTCGGCTGGGGCCAACGTCCTGACTTTC	CASSAGTGGSAGANVLTF
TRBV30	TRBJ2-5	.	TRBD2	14	TGTGCCTGGAGTTCCGGGACTACCGGGGAGACCCAGTACTTC	CAWSSGTTGETQYF
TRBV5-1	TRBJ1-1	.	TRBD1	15	TGCGCCAGCAGCGTATTACAGGGGACGAACACTGAAGCTTTCTTT	CASSVLQGTNTEAFF
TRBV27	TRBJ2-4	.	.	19	TGTGCCAGCAGTTTATCGGGGCGTGGGGGCGTCAACGTTGGGGACATTCAGTACTTC	CASSLSGRGGVNVGDIQYF
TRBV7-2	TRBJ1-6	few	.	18	TGTGCCAGCAGCCTAGCGGTTTGGCGGGCCGCGGGGAATTCACCCCTCCACTTT	CASSLAVWRAAGNSPLHF
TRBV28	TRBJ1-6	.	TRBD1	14	TGTGCCAGCAGTTCCAGAAGGGGGCGGTCACCCCTCCACTTT	CASSSRRGRSPLHF
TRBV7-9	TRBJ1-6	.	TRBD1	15	TGTGCCAGCAGCTTATTACTCAGGGGGTCTTCACCCCTCCACTTT	CASSLLLRGSSPLHF
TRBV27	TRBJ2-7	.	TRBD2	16	TGTGCCAGCAGTTTATACGTGGCGGGGGGACCCTACGAGCAGTACTTC	CASSLYVAGGPYEQYF
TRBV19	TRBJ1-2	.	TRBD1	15	TGTGCCAGTAGTATTTTGGGACAGGGATTTGGAGGCTACACCTTC	CASSILGQGFGGYTF
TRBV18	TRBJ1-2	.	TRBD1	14	TGTGCCAGCTCACCGCAGGGGGGAGGATATGGCTACACCTTC	CASSPQGGGYGYTF
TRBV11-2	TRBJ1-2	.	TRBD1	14	TGTGCCAGCAGCGGAGGGTTCACAGGGGTCGGCTACACCTTC	CASSGGFTGVGYTF
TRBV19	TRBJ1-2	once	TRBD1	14	TGTGCCACCTCGAGGGGACAGGGGATCTATGGCTACACCTTC	CATSRGQGIYGYTF
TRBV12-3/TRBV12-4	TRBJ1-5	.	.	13	TGTGCCAGCAGTTTGCAGGAAATTTATCCCCAGCATTTT	CASSLQEIYPQHF
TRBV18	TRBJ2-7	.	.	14	TGTGCCAGCTCTCCGGCCGAGGGAAAGTACGAGCAGTACTTC	CASSPAEGKYEQYF
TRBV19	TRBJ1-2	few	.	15	TGTGCCAGTAGTATAACAGGCCCTGGGAACTATGGCTACACCTTC	CASSITGPGNYGYTF
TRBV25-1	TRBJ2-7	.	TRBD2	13	TGTGCCGCTAGCGGGGACCGCTCCTACGAGCAGTACTTC	CAASGDRSYEQYF
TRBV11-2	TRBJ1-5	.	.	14	TGTGCCAGCAGCCCCCGACAGGGCAATCAGCCCCAGCATTTT	CASSPRQGNQPQHF
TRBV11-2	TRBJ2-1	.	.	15	TGTGCCAGCAGTCGGACTCCCAGCTCCTACAATGAGCAGTTCTTC	CASSRTPSSYNEQFF
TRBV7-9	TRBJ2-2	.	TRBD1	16	TGTGCCAGCAGCTTACCCGGGACAGGGAACACCGGGGAGCTGTTTTTT	CASSLPGTGNTGELFF
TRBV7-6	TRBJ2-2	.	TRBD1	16	TGTGCCAGCAGCTGGGCACAGGGGGCGGACACCGGGGAGCTGTTTTTT	CASSWAQGADTGELFF
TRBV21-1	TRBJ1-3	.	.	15	TGTGCCAGCAGCGAAGACTGTTCCTGCGGGACCACCATATATTTT	CASSEDCSCGTTIYF
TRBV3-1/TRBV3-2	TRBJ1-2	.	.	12	TGTGCCAGCAGCCAACGGAGGGGCGGCTACACCTTC	CASSQRRGGYTF
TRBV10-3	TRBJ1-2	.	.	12	TGTGCCATCAGGGACGGGGGTCATGGCTACACCTTC	CAIRDGGHGYTF
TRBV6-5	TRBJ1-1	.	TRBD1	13	TGTGCCAGCAGTATCGGACAGGCTCCTTTAGCTTTCTTT	CASSIGQAPLAFF
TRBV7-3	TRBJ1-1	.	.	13	TGTGCCAGCAGCCAACATCTGAACACTGAAGCTTTCTTT	CASSQHLNTEAFF
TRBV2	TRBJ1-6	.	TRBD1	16	TGTGCCAGCTACCGACAGGGAAACTCCTATAATTCACCCCTCCACTTT	CASYRQGNSYNSPLHF
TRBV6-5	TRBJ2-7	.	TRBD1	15	TGTGCCAGCAGTTACTCGAGACAGGGTTCCTACGAGCAGTACTTC	CASSYSRQGSYEQYF
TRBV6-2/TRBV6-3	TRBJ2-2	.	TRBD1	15	TGTGCCAGCAGTTCCGACAGGGGGGGGACCGGGGAGCTGTTTTTT	CASSSDRGGTGELFF
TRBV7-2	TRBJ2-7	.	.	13	TGTGCCAGCAGCTCCCACATCTCCTACGAGCAGTACTTC	CASSSHISYEQYF
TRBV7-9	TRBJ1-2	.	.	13	TGTGCCAGCATCGTAGCGGGGGGTCAAGGCTACACCTTC	CASIVAGGQGYTF